Listed below are T cell receptor beta chains from one sample, sequenced in a study of monozygotic twins with inflammatory bowel disease. From its re-call of the 5' RACE reads, TCRdb lists each CDR3 protein once, without DNA. The repertoire table contains fewer than 350,000 distinct CDR3 sequences. Material: blood. These receptors all stem from a human donor with ulcerative colitis or Crohn's disease, or a healthy co-twin of an affected twin (not recorded which). The CDR3 runs from the conserved cysteine through the conserved F or W.

j_call v_call cdr3_aa
TRBJ1-4 TRBV19 CASSIGSRSTNEKLFF
TRBJ1-1 TRBV28 CASTQRLGYTEAFF
TRBJ1-2 TRBV20-1 CSAFPGQGDGYTF
TRBJ2-5 TRBV20-1 CSAGTETQETQYF
TRBJ1-6 TRBV27 CASSRGTGLSPLHF
TRBJ2-2 TRBV7-2 CASSLRGRGGSGELFF
TRBJ2-2 TRBV6-6 CASRSGVFGELFF
TRBJ1-1 TRBV30 CAWSKGSTEAFF
TRBJ1-6 TRBV27 CASSSVVTSHNSPLHF
TRBJ1-1 TRBV5-1 CASSTMPGQGQNTEAFF
TRBJ2-5 TRBV21-1 CASSKGLAEQETQYF
TRBJ1-2 TRBV20-1 CSALSRQGARYGYTF
TRBJ2-1 TRBV19 CASSNFLGYNEQFF
TRBJ2-1 TRBV12-3/TRBV12-4 CASSRRGTGTGGAFYNEQFF
TRBJ2-5 TRBV20-1 CSASISGGAGETQYF
TRBJ2-3 TRBV18 CASSLQAGDGTQYF
TRBJ2-5 TRBV6-5 CASSYGGTQYF
TRBJ1-4 TRBV12-3/TRBV12-4 CASSLGSAGGIEKLFF
TRBJ1-4 TRBV27 CASSLTRREKLFF
TRBJ1-3 TRBV20-1 CSARQGANTIYF
TRBJ2-3 TRBV7-2 CASSSGTGGWDTQYF
TRBJ2-1 TRBV5-6 CASSLITSADEQFF